This TCR beta chain was obtained from a study of identical twins. About this clonotype itself: What it binds is unknown.

TCRdb passed the 5' RACE reads through MiXCR, listing each CDR3 protein once. The sample holds about 530,000 distinct CDR3 sequences; around 22% are singletons and the top ten take approximately 0.48%. General study findings and limits: These conclusions were based on statistical analysis (cross-sectional, not following the same donors). Compared with models, monozygotic twins showed more out-of-frame TCR alpha sharing.

Trimming cost V 0 bases and J 3 bases, with 18 bases left between them. There are 18 residues in the CDR3. Germline V gene lookup returns CDR1 ENHRY and CDR2 SYGVKD. These records were also assigned to another study, of yellow fever vaccine responses in identical twins. That work contributes: Twins' vaccine T cell response reportedly seemed partly convergent, partly personalized.

The clonotype comes from a woman between 18 and 30 years old in good health. Sequencing input: CD4+ T cells sorted from blood. This chain uses TRBV10-3 with TRBJ2-1, with D perhaps matching TRBD2 (6 bases). The CDR3 here is CAISESRRSVAVYNEQFF. The CDR3, as DNA: TGTGCCATCAGTGAGTCGAGGCGTTCGGTAGCGGTCTACAATGAGCAGTTCTTC.